Presented here are 7 T cell receptor beta chains from one specimen sequenced in a study of blood T cell repertoires in COVID-19. TCRdb's copy holds only in-frame clones and misses some; the assay was immunoSEQ multiplex PCR. The sample has roughly 96,000 clones, approximately 80% seen once. Sequencing used peripheral blood. These TCRs come from a man in his sixties with acute or convalescent COVID-19.

This clone was detected once. The chain couples TRBV7-8 to TRBJ2-1, with 9 bases lining up with TRBD2. CDR1 and CDR2 (germline): SGHVS, FQNEAQ. After removal of 4 bases from V and 10 bases from J, the junction contained 11 bases not matched to a gene. This CDR3 comprises 15 residues. CDR3 protein: CASSSRGSGSEEQFF. The CDR3 region has the DNA TGTGCCAGCAGCTCCCGGGGTAGCGGGAGCGAAGAGCAGTTCTTC.

V gene TRBV19 combines with J gene TRBJ1-1; tentatively, D is TRBD1 (5 bases). CDR3 size: 15 residues. Germline CDR1 reads LNHDA; CDR2 reads SQIVND (reference sequence). The germline V and J ends were trimmed by 6 bases and 4 bases, with 18 bases remaining between them. CDR3 nucleotides: TGTGCCAGTAGCTCCCGGGGGTACGGGAGCACTGAAGCTTTCTTT. Residues: CASSSRGYGSTEAFF.

This clone occurred once. The gene calls are TRBV4-2 and TRBJ2-5; possibly TRBD1 for D (6 bases). V dropped 4 bases and J dropped 2 bases, with 17 bases sitting between them. Germline CDR1 and CDR2: LGHNA and YNFKEQ. The CDR3 spans 16 residues. The CDR3, as DNA: TGTGCCAGCAGCCCAGCCGGGACAAGGGGGCAAGAGACCCAGTACTTC. Encoded protein: CASSPAGTRGQETQYF.

The rearrangement uses TRBV7-2 and TRBJ1-6; perhaps TRBD1 as D (6 bases). Trimming shortened V by 5 bases and J by 7 bases, and 18 bases separated the two germline ends. In germline, CDR1 is SGHTA, CDR2 FQGNSA. CDR3 length: 16 amino acids. The CDR3 protein is CASSTPQQGLNSPLHF. The DNA for the CDR3 is TGTGCCAGCAGCACGCCCCAACAGGGCCTAAATTCACCCCTCCACTTT.

The J gene is TRBJ1-1, the V gene TRBV9; TRBD1 matches at 9 bases. The CDR3 has 17 amino acids. Germline V lookup: CDR1 SGDLS, CDR2 YYNGEE. Losses at the gene ends were 0 bases for V and 2 bases for J; bases not matched to a gene: 8. The CDR3 coding sequence is TGTGCCAGCAGCGTAGGGCGGACAGGGGAGCCTAACACTGAAGCTTTCTTT. This gives the protein CASSVGRTGEPNTEAFF.

This chain links TRBV18 with TRBJ2-1; D not resolved. This CDR3 has 12 amino acids. The germline V and J ends were trimmed by 3 bases and 7 bases, with 7 bases remaining between them. The V gene's germline CDR1 is KGHSH and CDR2 LQKENI. CDR3 DNA: TGTGCCAGCTCACCGACTGGGAATGAGCAGTTCTTC. It is translated as CASSPTGNEQFF.

The rearrangement links TRBV19 to TRBJ2-1; maybe TRBD1 (5 bases). V dropped 2 bases and J dropped 8 bases, with 13 bases sitting between them. CDR1 and CDR2 from the germline V gene are LNHDA and SQIVND (reference sequence). The CDR3 contains 14 residues. CDR3 sequence reads: CASSIQGLIDEQFF. Here the CDR3 DNA reads TGTGCCAGTAGTATACAGGGCCTAATCGATGAGCAGTTCTTC.